The rows below give T cell receptor beta chains drawn from one sample of a study of identical twins. MiXCR, run by TCRdb on the 5' RACE reads, gives a single entry per CDR3 protein. The sample contains under 300,000 distinct CDR3 sequences, around 15% of which appear only once. The material sequenced was memory (CD45RO+) T cells sorted from blood. The origin of the receptors is a woman younger than 35 in good health. Both conserved end residues are part of each CDR3. Fields, in order: CDR3 protein, CDR3 DNA, clone size, V gene, D gene, J gene. D genes are given only for firm matches. A clone size is listed for some rows: how often the clone was seen (once, few, many), or a class if it is expanded.

CASSAYYGYTF,TGTGCCAGTAGTGCGTACTATGGCTACACCTTC,few,TRBV19,.,TRBJ1-2
CASSPPVNEQFF,TGTGCCAGCAGCCCCCCAGTGAATGAGCAGTTCTTC,few,TRBV5-5,.,TRBJ2-1
CASSILSNEKLFF,TGTGCCAGCAGCATCCTTTCGAATGAAAAACTGTTTTTT,few,TRBV7-8,.,TRBJ1-4
CASSEGEWSTEAFF,TGTGCCAGCAGTGAGGGGGAATGGAGCACTGAAGCTTTCTTT,many,TRBV6-1,.,TRBJ1-1
CATGIANEKLFF,TGTGCCACCGGAATAGCGAATGAAAAACTGTTTTTT,few,TRBV15,.,TRBJ1-4
CSAPTGTANSPLHF,TGCAGTGCTCCGACCGGGACAGCTAATTCACCCCTCCACTTT,many,TRBV20-1,TRBD1,TRBJ1-6
CASSDRRSADTQYF,TGTGCCAGCAGTGATAGGAGATCAGCAGATACGCAGTATTTT,.,TRBV25-1,.,TRBJ2-3
CASGTAANTEAFF,TGTGCCAGCGGGACAGCCGCGAACACTGAAGCTTTCTTT,few,TRBV12-3/TRBV12-4,TRBD1,TRBJ1-1
CASSLRQGAQPQHF,TGTGCCAGCAGCTTAAGGCAGGGGGCCCAGCCCCAGCATTTT,.,TRBV7-2,TRBD1,TRBJ1-5
CASSLGGSHQPQHF,TGTGCCAGCAGCTTAGGAGGTTCCCATCAGCCCCAGCATTTT,.,TRBV11-1,.,TRBJ1-5
CASMPGLARESEQYF,TGCGCCAGCATGCCGGGACTAGCGCGAGAGAGCGAGCAGTACTTC,few,TRBV10-2,TRBD2,TRBJ2-7
CASSLWAGASYNEQFF,TGCGCCAGCAGCCTGTGGGCGGGAGCCTCCTACAATGAGCAGTTCTTC,.,TRBV5-1,TRBD2,TRBJ2-1
CASSRGTQNYGYTF,TGTGCCAGCAGTCGAGGTACCCAAAACTATGGCTACACCTTC,few,TRBV2,.,TRBJ1-2
CASGLVRGGLASYNEQFF,TGTGCTAGTGGTTTGGTACGGGGGGGACTAGCGTCATACAATGAGCAGTTCTTC,.,TRBV12-5,TRBD2,TRBJ2-1
CASSLRTSGARVDTQYF,TGTGCCAGCAGTCTGAGGACTAGCGGGGCCAGGGTTGATACGCAGTATTTT,few,TRBV27,TRBD2,TRBJ2-3
CASSLIEYTEAFF,TGTGCCAGCAGTTTAATCGAGTACACTGAAGCTTTCTTT,few,TRBV28,.,TRBJ1-1
CASSLGNSNQPQHF,TGTGCCAGCAGTTTAGGGAATAGCAATCAGCCCCAGCATTTT,many,TRBV12-3/TRBV12-4,.,TRBJ1-5
CASSLGVGGPTYEQYF,TGTGCCAGCAGCTTAGGAGTGGGCGGTCCCACCTACGAGCAGTACTTC,few,TRBV11-2,.,TRBJ2-7
CASFRGTSGRAEDEQFF,TGTGCCAGCTTCAGAGGGACTAGCGGGAGGGCCGAGGATGAGCAGTTCTTC,.,TRBV2,TRBD2,TRBJ2-1
CASSLWEGYLDTEAFF,TGTGCCAGCAGCTTATGGGAGGGTTATTTGGACACTGAAGCTTTCTTT,.,TRBV7-9,.,TRBJ1-1
CSGDRGSLGTDTQYF,TGCAGCGGCGACAGGGGGTCTCTCGGAACAGATACGCAGTATTTT,.,TRBV29-1,TRBD1,TRBJ2-3
CASSLSGGRGGYTF,TGTGCCAGCAGTTTATCAGGGGGCAGGGGTGGCTACACCTTC,few,TRBV12-3/TRBV12-4,TRBD1,TRBJ1-2
CASSLPSSGSYEQYF,TGTGCCAGCAGCCTCCCCTCGAGCGGGAGTTACGAGCAGTACTTC,many,TRBV5-6,TRBD2,TRBJ2-7
CASSLTTGGDGEQYF,TGTGCCAGCAGTCTCACGACCGGGGGGGACGGGGAGCAGTACTTC,.,TRBV6-1,TRBD2,TRBJ2-7
CASSEGSGGPRDTQYF,TGTGCCAGCAGTGAGGGTAGCGGGGGGCCGAGAGATACGCAGTATTTT,few,TRBV25-1,TRBD2,TRBJ2-3
CASSSGVQPQHF,TGTGCCAGCAGCAGCGGGGTTCAGCCCCAGCATTTT,few,TRBV7-9,.,TRBJ1-5
CASSLPPGTGLAKNIQYF,TGTGCCAGCAGCTTACCCCCGGGGACGGGGCTAGCCAAAAACATTCAGTACTTC,.,TRBV11-2,.,TRBJ2-4
CATRGPTNYGYTF,TGTGCCACCCGCGGACCTACTAACTATGGCTACACCTTC,.,TRBV18,.,TRBJ1-2
CASSLDWYEQFF,TGTGCCAGCAGCTTAGATTGGTATGAGCAGTTCTTC,few,TRBV7-2,.,TRBJ2-1
CASSQGGVGTEAFF,TGTGCCAGCAGCCAAGGGGGGGTTGGCACTGAAGCTTTCTTT,many,TRBV4-2,.,TRBJ1-1
CASSYTGVYNEQFF,TGTGCCAGCAGTTACACCGGGGTATACAATGAGCAGTTCTTC,few,TRBV6-2/TRBV6-3,.,TRBJ2-1
CSARITGNYGYTF,TGCAGTGCTCGAATTACAGGGAACTATGGCTACACCTTC,few,TRBV20-1,.,TRBJ1-2
CSVGRADEQYF,TGCAGCGTCGGGAGAGCGGACGAGCAGTACTTC,.,TRBV20-1,.,TRBJ2-7
CASGRQGYNYGYTF,TGTGCCAGCGGTAGACAGGGTTATAACTATGGCTACACCTTC,.,TRBV6-1,TRBD1,TRBJ1-2
CASSLNKGIGTDTQYF,TGCGCCAGCAGCTTGAATAAGGGGATTGGCACAGATACGCAGTATTTT,few,TRBV5-1,.,TRBJ2-3
CASSGLGEQYF,TGTGCCAGCAGTGGGTTGGGCGAGCAGTACTTC,.,TRBV27,.,TRBJ2-7
CASTPLLVRTNNEQFF,TGTGCCAGCACCCCACTCCTAGTTCGGACCAACAATGAGCAGTTCTTC,.,TRBV5-8,.,TRBJ2-1
CASSLTGHEQFF,TGTGCCAGCAGCTTAACAGGACATGAGCAGTTCTTC,few,TRBV7-2,.,TRBJ2-1
CATSREQGISEQFF,TGTGCCACCAGCAGAGAACAGGGAATCAGTGAGCAGTTCTTC,.,TRBV15,.,TRBJ2-1
CAIGRDGANVLTF,TGTGCCATCGGGCGGGACGGGGCCAACGTCCTGACTTTC,.,TRBV10-3,.,TRBJ2-6
CSAPRVGYNEQFF,TGCAGTGCTCCCCGGGTCGGATACAATGAGCAGTTCTTC,few,TRBV20-1,.,TRBJ2-1
CASSLGEGRENTF,TGTGCCAGCAGTTTGGGCGAGGGCAGGGAGAACACCTTC,few,TRBV12-3/TRBV12-4,.,TRBJ1-2
CASSHGQLNQPQHF,TGTGCCAGCAGCCACGGACAGCTCAATCAGCCCCAGCATTTT,.,TRBV3-1,.,TRBJ1-5
CAISDGQGLNTEAFF,TGTGCCATCAGTGATGGACAGGGACTGAACACTGAAGCTTTCTTT,few,TRBV10-3,TRBD1,TRBJ1-1
CASSRLAGGSYNEQFF,TGTGCCAGCAGCCGACTAGCGGGAGGGTCCTACAATGAGCAGTTCTTC,few,TRBV7-2,TRBD2,TRBJ2-1
CSGGGGRYGETQYF,TGCAGCGGGGGAGGGGGCCGCTACGGGGAGACCCAGTACTTC,few,TRBV29-1,.,TRBJ2-5
CASSAGTSGSDEQFF,TGTGCCAGCAGCGCCGGGACTAGCGGGAGTGATGAGCAGTTCTTC,.,TRBV9,TRBD2,TRBJ2-1
CASSKTYGGSSYNEQFF,TGTGCCAGCAGCAAAACCTACGGGGGTAGCTCCTACAATGAGCAGTTCTTC,.,TRBV9,.,TRBJ2-1
CASRGLGSEAFF,TGTGCCAGCAGGGGCTTAGGGTCTGAAGCTTTCTTT,few,TRBV12-3/TRBV12-4,.,TRBJ1-1
CASSLTRTMNTEAFF,TGTGCCAGCAGCTTAACCAGGACTATGAACACTGAAGCTTTCTTT,many,TRBV7-9,.,TRBJ1-1
CASSASGISTDTQYF,TGTGCCAGCAGTGCTAGCGGGATTAGCACAGATACGCAGTATTTT,.,TRBV6-2/TRBV6-3,TRBD2,TRBJ2-3
CSAGNRDEQYF,TGCAGTGCTGGAAACAGGGACGAGCAGTACTTC,few,TRBV20-1,.,TRBJ2-7